This TCR beta chain appears in the sequencing data of a study of shared clonotypes between healthy human individuals. Clones were sequenced by immunoSEQ multiplex PCR, and TCRdb holds only the in-frame ones, with some missing. The sample shows approximately 980,000 clones, over 60% of them seen only once. In germline, CDR1 is LNHDA, CDR2 SQIVND (reference sequence). Between the trimmed V and J ends, which lost 3 bases and 2 bases, there was a span of 11 bases. The length of the CDR3 is 14 residues. The sequenced sample was memory CD4+ T cells sorted from blood. Subset specified: CD45RA-negative fraction. The chain recombines TRBV19 with TRBJ2-7; D is perhaps TRBD2 (5 bases). The TCR sequence derives from a man in his late teens or twenties in good health. The CDR3 nucleotides are TGTGCCAGTAGTATTGGAGGCGGCGCCTACGAGCAGTACTTC. Residues: CASSIGGGAYEQYF.